The 28 T cell receptor beta chains below come from one sample, sequenced in a study of graft-versus-host responses after intestinal transplantation. These receptors' antigens are unknown. Assay: immunoSEQ multiplex PCR; the TCRdb copy retains only in-frame clones and omits some. Of just over 95,000 clones in the sample, 90% to 95% were seen once. Sequencing was performed on unstimulated CD4+ T cells sorted from spleen or lymph node cells, taken before intestinal transplant. These receptors all stem from a human donor who received an intestinal transplant.

This rearrangement joins TRBV5-5 to TRBJ1-4, with no clear D. There are 14 residues in the CDR3. Between the trimmed V and J ends, which lost 0 bases and 8 bases, there was a span of 11 bases. The germline gives CDR1 SGHKS, CDR2 YYEKEE (reference sequence). CDR3 loop: CASSLEAGREKLFF. The CDR3 nucleotides read TGTGCCAGCAGCTTGGAAGCCGGGAGAGAAAAACTGTTTTTT.

J is TRBJ2-7 and V is TRBV6-5; no definite D call. Per the germline V gene, CDR1 is MNHEY and CDR2 is SVGAGI. The CDR3 has 11 amino acids. V lost 7 bases to trimming and J lost 3 bases, with 7 bases between them. CDR3 loop: CASIKNYEQYF. CDR3 DNA sequence: TGTGCCAGCATCAAAAACTACGAGCAGTACTTC.

The chain carries TRBV5-6 and TRBJ2-2; D might be TRBD2 (6 bases). The CDR3 length is 13 residues. The germline V and J ends were trimmed by 4 bases and 4 bases, with 8 bases remaining between them. Germline V gene sequence: CDR1 SGHDT, CDR2 YYEEEE. The CDR3 spells CASSPGGTGELFF. The CDR3, as DNA: TGTGCCAGCAGCCCCGGGGGCACCGGGGAGCTGTTTTTT.

In DNA, the CDR3 is TGCGCCAGCAGCCGGTACCCCCAGGGAGGGCAAGAGACCCAGTACTTC. Protein product: CASSRYPQGGQETQYF. The chain combines TRBV5-1 with TRBJ2-5; 7 bases line up with TRBD2. Trimming took 4 bases from V and 2 from J; bases not matched to a gene: 11. This CDR3 has 16 residues. The germline V gene has CDR1 SGHRS and CDR2 YFSETQ.

The rearrangement uses TRBV7-6 and TRBJ2-5; tentative D call: TRBD1 (5 bases). V lost 2 bases and J lost 3, with 10 bases in between. Per germline, CDR1 SGHVS and CDR2 FNYEAQ. The CDR3 loop spans 14 amino acids. This CDR3 reads CASSLYATEETQYF. The DNA for the CDR3 is TGTGCCAGCAGCTTATATGCGACAGAAGAGACCCAGTACTTC.

The chain has TRBV14 and TRBJ1-1, with D maybe TRBD1 (5 bases). This CDR3 region has 13 residues. V was pared by 5 bases and J by 1 base, with 8 bases between. Germline V CDR1 and CDR2: SGHDN, FVKESK. The CDR3: CASSIQGNTEAFF. In DNA, the CDR3 is TGTGCCAGCAGCATTCAGGGGAACACTGAAGCTTTCTTT.

The gene calls are TRBV28 and TRBJ2-3, with D perhaps matching TRBD2 (6 bases). Trimming stripped 6 bases from V and 5 bases from J, with 18 bases between. Germline assignment: CDR1 MDHEN and CDR2 SYDVKM. The CDR3 totals 15 residues. The CDR3 nucleotides are TGTGCCAGCAGACGAGCGGGTACACTCCTAGATACGCAGTATTTT. It specifies CASRRAGTLLDTQYF. The whole variable domain, remainder taken from reference TRBV28 and TRBJ2-3, is DVKVTQSSRYLVKRTGEKVFLECVQDMDHENMFWYRQDPGLGLRLIYFSYDVKMKEKGDIPEGYSVSREKKERFSLILESASTNQTSMYLCASRRAGTLLDTQYFGPGTRLTVL.

This chain connects TRBV10-1 to TRBJ2-1; unclear D gene. This CDR3 has 11 residues. The germline gives CDR1 WNHNN, CDR2 SYGVQD (reference sequence). The V end lost 3 bases, the J end lost 7 bases, and 4 bases lay between the germline ends. The CDR3 bases are TGCGCCAGCAGTGACGGGAATGAGCAGTTCTTC. This encodes CASSDGNEQFF.

The J gene is TRBJ2-7, the V gene TRBV5-1, with 9 bases lining up with TRBD2. V shed 2 bases and J 1 base; nucleotides not matched to a gene: 7. CDR1 and CDR2 (germline): SGHRS, YFSETQ. The CDR3 contains 16 residues. The CDR3 here is CASSFGGGGKSYEQYF. The DNA of the CDR3 is TGCGCCAGCAGCTTTGGCGGGGGGGGAAAATCCTACGAGCAGTACTTC. Together with reference TRBV5-1 and TRBJ2-7, the CDR3 gives the full variable domain: KAGVTQTPRYLIKTRGQQVTLSCSPISGHRSVSWYQQTPGQGLQFLFEYFSETQRNKGNFPGRFSGRQFSNSRSEMNVSTLELGDSALYLCASSFGGGGKSYEQYFGPGTRLTVT.

V and J are TRBV5-1 and TRBJ1-5; 7 nucleotides align to TRBD1. Unmatched junction bases numbered 3, after V lost 2 bases and J lost 4 bases. The CDR3 consists of 14 residues. Looked up from germline, CDR1 is SGHRS and CDR2 is YFSETQ. In DNA form, the CDR3 reads TGCGCCAGCAGCTTAGGGACAGAGAATCAGCCCCAGCATTTT. Amino acid sequence: CASSLGTENQPQHF.

This clone occurred a few times. The rearrangement uses TRBV7-9 and TRBJ1-3; no clear D. This CDR3 spans 15 amino acids. Germline assignment: CDR1 SEHNR and CDR2 FQNEAQ (reference sequence). The V and J ends lost 0 bases and 0 bases respectively, with 6 bases between them. The chain's CDR3 is CASSLASNSGNTIYF. Here the CDR3 DNA reads TGTGCCAGCAGCTTAGCCAGTAACTCTGGAAACACCATATATTTT. The variable domain in full, completed from reference TRBV7-9 and TRBJ1-3, reads DTGVSQNPRHKITKRGQNVTFRCDPISEHNRLYWYRQTLGQGPEFLTYFQNEAQLEKSRLLSDRFSAERPKGSFSTLEIQRTEQGDSAMYLCASSLASNSGNTIYFGEGSWLTVV.

V gene TRBV18 combines with J gene TRBJ1-1; D remains ambiguous. CDR1 and CDR2 (germline): KGHSH, LQKENI. Trimming cost V 8 bases and J 1 base, with 11 bases left between them. CDR3 length: 13 amino acids. This CDR3 reads CASEEVENTEAFF. For the CDR3, the DNA is TGTGCCAGCGAAGAGGTTGAGAACACTGAAGCTTTCTTT.

The chain has TRBV27 and TRBJ1-6; D ambiguous. The CDR3 is 16 residues long. Looked up from germline, CDR1 is MNHEY and CDR2 is SMNVEV (reference sequence). Trimming pared 7 bases from V and 4 bases from J, leaving 17 bases between. The chain's CDR3 is CASTSLKSGYNSPLHF. The CDR3, as DNA: TGTGCCAGCACCTCTCTGAAGTCGGGGTATAATTCACCCCTCCACTTT.

This clone turned up a few times. This rearrangement joins TRBV5-5 to TRBJ2-7; perhaps TRBD1 as D (6 bases). Trimming took off 0 bases at V and 2 bases at J, with 9 bases between the two ends. The CDR3 loop spans 14 amino acids. Germline CDR1 and CDR2: SGHKS and YYEKEE (reference sequence). The CDR3 coding sequence is TGTGCCAGCAGCTTGGGGGGGCATACCTACGAGCAGTACTTC. It translates to CASSLGGHTYEQYF.

CDR3 protein: CASRLIGSPQHF. The CDR3 nucleotides read TGTGCCAGCCGCCTAATAGGGAGCCCCCAGCATTTT. The rearrangement uses TRBV6-6 and TRBJ1-5; unclear D gene. With 8 bases removed from V and 10 bases from J, the gap between germline ends came to 15 bases. The CDR3 extends over 12 amino acids. Germline CDR1 and CDR2: MNHNY and SVGAGI (reference sequence).

J is TRBJ2-3 and V is TRBV6-5; TRBD1 agrees at 9 bases. Germline assignment: CDR1 MNHEY and CDR2 SVGAGI. The V and J ends lost 4 bases and 5 bases, in that order; junction bases with no gene match: 7. This CDR3 is 15 amino acids long. The CDR3 loop reads CASSLAGTGQDTQYF. Here the CDR3 DNA reads TGTGCCAGCAGTTTAGCCGGGACAGGGCAAGATACGCAGTATTTT.

This chain uses TRBV2 with TRBJ1-6, with D perhaps TRBD1 (5 bases). The CDR3 runs 16 residues. Germline-derived CDR1 and CDR2 are SNHLY and FYNNEI. V was trimmed by 2 bases and J by 9 bases, leaving 17 bases between them. In DNA form, the CDR3 reads TGTGCCAGCAGTGAAATGCAGGGACTACGTTTTTCACCCCTCCACTTT. It codes for CASSEMQGLRFSPLHF.

The chain uses TRBV6-6 and TRBJ2-3, with 7 bases identical to TRBD2. Losses at the gene ends were 1 base for V and 2 bases for J; bases not matched to a gene: 6. CDR3 length equals 16 residues. Germline-derived CDR1 and CDR2 are MNHNY and SVGAGI (reference sequence). For the CDR3, the DNA is TGTGCCAGCAGTTACTGGGGAGGGCGATACACAGATACGCAGTATTTT. This encodes CASSYWGGRYTDTQYF.

To note about this clone: The germline gene is not matched at one end of the junction; a read error may be the cause. J is TRBJ1-6 and V is TRBV5-6; 12 nucleotides agree with TRBD1. Germline CDR1 SGHDT, CDR2 YYEEEE. The CDR3 is 16 residues long. This CDR3 is CASSRDRGRFGSPLYF. The CDR3 nucleotides are TGTGCCAGCAGTAGGGACAGGGGGCGCTTCGGTTCACCCCTCTACTTT. The entire variable domain, with the rest obtained from reference TRBV5-6 and TRBJ1-6, is as follows: DAGVTQSPTHLIKTRGQQVTLRCSPKSGHDTVSWYQQALGQGPQFIFQYYEEEERQRGNFPDRFSGHQFPNYSSELNVNALLLGDSALYLCASSRDRGRFGSPLYFGNGTRLTVT.

The chain links TRBV5-4 to TRBJ1-1; no clear D. CDR3 length: 16 amino acids. The germline CDR1 and CDR2 sequences are SGHNT and YYREEE (reference sequence). Trimming removed 0 bases from V and 3 bases from J, with 15 bases in between. The chain's CDR3 is CASSLGSYGRDTEAFF. The DNA of the CDR3 is TGTGCCAGCAGCTTGGGGTCTTATGGGAGGGACACTGAAGCTTTCTTT.

This clone showed up just once. CDR3 nucleotides: TGCGCCAGCAGCTCCAGTGTCTCAACGAACACCGGGGAGCTGTTTTTT. Its protein is CASSSSVSTNTGELFF. The chain links TRBV5-1 to TRBJ1-3, with D unresolved. The J call may not be correct, given that the DNA end is closer to TRBJ2-2. CDR1 is SGHRS, CDR2 YFSETQ, per germline. The CDR3 is 16 amino acids.

This chain joins TRBV15 and TRBJ1-1, with D uncertain. Trimming stripped 0 bases from V and 4 bases from J, with 6 bases between. Germline V gene data show CDR1 as LNHNV and CDR2 as YYDKDF (reference sequence). This CDR3 has 13 amino acids. CDR3 nucleotide sequence: TGTGCCACCAGCAGAGATTCGGGCACTGAAGCTTTCTTT. Translated, it gives CATSRDSGTEAFF. The variable domain in full, completed from reference TRBV15 and TRBJ1-1, reads DAMVIQNPRYQVTQFGKPVTLSCSQTLNHNVMYWYQQKSSQAPKLLFHYYDKDFNNEADTPDNFQSRRPNTSFCFLDIRSPGLGDTAMYLCATSRDSGTEAFFGQGTRLTVV.

The rearrangement links TRBV19 to TRBJ2-3; the D is unclear. V gave up 2 bases and J gave up 3 bases, with 3 bases separating them. This CDR3 spans 12 amino acids. Germline loops: CDR1 LNHDA, CDR2 SQIVND (reference sequence). CDR3 amino acids: CASSITTDTQYF. The CDR3 nucleotides are TGTGCCAGTAGTATAACAACAGATACGCAGTATTTT.

The rearrangement links TRBV5-1 to TRBJ2-3; 11 bases fit TRBD2. The CDR3 is 16 amino acids. Looked up from germline, CDR1 is SGHRS and CDR2 is YFSETQ. V shed 1 base, J shed 4 bases, and the junction held 5 bases outside the gene matches. The CDR3 sequence is CASSLTSGSAADTQYF. The CDR3 DNA follows: TGCGCCAGCAGCTTGACTAGCGGGAGTGCAGCAGATACGCAGTATTTT.

The V gene is TRBV28, the J gene TRBJ2-4, with 8 bases aligning to TRBD1. The germline V gene has CDR1 MDHEN and CDR2 SYDVKM. The CDR3 length is 15 residues. V was pared by 3 bases and J by 5 bases, with 6 bases of the junction left unmatched. The CDR3 nucleotides are TGTGCCAGCAGTTTGGCAGGGGGCGGTCAAAACATTCAGTACTTC. Protein product: CASSLAGGGQNIQYF. Full variable domain (rest looked up from reference TRBV28 and TRBJ2-4): DVKVTQSSRYLVKRTGEKVFLECVQDMDHENMFWYRQDPGLGLRLIYFSYDVKMKEKGDIPEGYSVSREKKERFSLILESASTNQTSMYLCASSLAGGGQNIQYFGAGTRLSVL.

This clone was picked up one time. This sequence joins TRBV25-1 and TRBJ2-2, with a weak D call TRBD1 (6 bases). The length of the CDR3 is 14 residues. The ends were cut back, 5 bases at V and 3 bases at J, with 10 bases in the middle. Looked up from germline, CDR1 is MGHDK and CDR2 is SYGVNS. CDR3 protein: CASSRTGYTGELFF. In nucleotides, the CDR3 is TGTGCCAGCAGTCGTACAGGGTACACCGGGGAGCTGTTTTTT.

V is TRBV7-3 and J is TRBJ2-5; D possibly corresponds to TRBD2 (5 bases). Between the trimmed V and J ends, which lost 5 bases and 5 bases, there was a span of 9 bases. Germline V lookup: CDR1 SGHTA, CDR2 FQGTGA. The length of the CDR3 is 12 residues. The CDR3 DNA follows: TGTGCCAGCAGCCAATCGGGGGAGACCCAGTACTTC. This gives the protein CASSQSGETQYF.

The chain combines TRBV7-9 with TRBJ1-1; tentative D call: TRBD1 (6 bases). The CDR3 is 15 amino acids. The germline V gene encodes CDR1 SEHNR and CDR2 FQNEAQ (reference sequence). V lost 2 bases and J lost 1, with 11 bases in between. The DNA for the CDR3 is TGTGCCAGCAGCTTAATTCCAGGGGCGAACACTGAAGCTTTCTTT. Its protein product is CASSLIPGANTEAFF.